The present TCR beta chain was sequenced within a study of OX40 agonist ivuxolimab in advanced cancers. Across the study: Treatment of patients was with ivuxolimab, an agonistic anti-OX40 (CD134) antibody. Patients were treated with intravenous ivuxolimab, dosed at 0.01 to 10 mg/kg and infused every 2 weeks.

The V and J ends lost 3 bases and 3 bases respectively, with 15 bases between them. The CDR3 has 15 residues. The V gene's germline CDR1 is MDHEN and CDR2 SYDVKM. At baseline, cycle 4 day 1, and cycle 7 day 1, blood was sampled. The protocol was immunoSEQ multiplex PCR, while the TCRdb copy is restricted to in-frame clones and leaves out a portion. The table shows under 90,000 clones, with 93% occurring only once. The gene calls are TRBV28 and TRBJ2-7; D gene uncertain. Sequencing used CD4+ or CD8+ T cells sorted from blood, obtained in a trial of the OX40 agonist ivuxolimab. The TCR sequence derives from an adult with an advanced solid tumor such as melanoma, head and neck, liver or kidney cancer. The CDR3 DNA reads TGTGCCAGCAGTTTCGTTCCAGGCGAGGACTACGAGCAGTACTTC. It codes for CASSFVPGEDYEQYF.